Shown below are 12 T cell receptor beta chains from a single sample sequenced in a study of T-cell reconstitution after alpha-beta-depleted transplantation in children. Points from the study as a whole: Newly generated T cells supplied most T-cell counts and diversity one year post-transplant.

The authors prepared the TCRbeta library with unique molecular identifiers. TCRdb called the PCR reads again in MiXCR, with one record for every CDR3 protein. The table lists hundreds of thousands of distinct CDR3 sequences, over 7.5% of them singletons. These receptors have no known antigen. The sample in question was peripheral blood, obtained 360 days after TCRalphabeta/CD19-depleted stem cell transplant. The receptors originated from a female patient aged 2 to 10 who had a stem cell transplant for Fanconi anemia, so the T cells may come from the graft donor.

The sample holds many counts of this clonotype. V is TRBV9 and J is TRBJ2-1; D possibly corresponds to TRBD1 (6 bases). The ends were cut back, 2 bases at V and 10 bases at J, with 10 bases in the middle. The CDR3 extends over 12 amino acids. Germline assignment: CDR1 SGDLS and CDR2 YYNGEE. In DNA, the CDR3 is TGTGCCAGCAGCGTCATCGGGACAGAGCAGTTCTTC. Amino acid sequence: CASSVIGTEQFF.

The count of this clonotype is one. The V call is TRBV10-3, the J call TRBJ1-3; D is uncertain. V was trimmed by 8 bases and J by 0 bases, leaving 17 bases between them. The V gene's germline CDR1 is ENHRY and CDR2 SYGVKD. CDR3 length: 16 residues. As DNA, the CDR3 is TGTGCCATCGGTGGTTATAACCTTCACTCTGGAAACACCATATATTTT. It translates to CAIGGYNLHSGNTIYF.

In its sample, this clonotype was seen many times. The rearrangement links TRBV4-1 to TRBJ2-3, with 10 nucleotides matching TRBD1. The CDR3 extends over 16 amino acids. CDR1 MGHRA and CDR2 YSYEKL come from the germline V gene. V lost 0 bases and J lost 1; bases outside the gene matches: 1. CDR3 protein: CASSQDGTGGTDTQYF. The CDR3 bases are TGCGCCAGCAGCCAAGATGGGACAGGGGGCACAGATACGCAGTATTTT.

The J gene is TRBJ2-4, the V gene TRBV7-8, with 12 nucleotides matching TRBD2. The ends lost 4 bases at V and 1 base at J; junction bases unmatched: 17. The CDR3 length is 21 residues. Germline CDR1 and CDR2: SGHVS and FQNEAQ. CDR3 DNA: TGTGCCAGCAGCTCCCGCCTAGTCCTAGCGGGGGGGCGGAGGGCCAAAAACATTCAGTACTTC. It yields the protein CASSSRLVLAGGRRAKNIQYF.

In its sample, this clonotype was seen many times. The chain uses TRBV27 and TRBJ2-7; the D is unclear. The CDR3 is 13 residues long. Per germline, CDR1 MNHEY and CDR2 SMNVEV (reference sequence). Trimming removed 4 bases from V and 1 base from J, with 8 bases in between. CDR3 loop: CASSSKNSYEQYF. Written as DNA, the CDR3 is TGTGCCAGCAGTTCCAAAAATTCCTACGAGCAGTACTTC.

The rearrangement links TRBV7-9 to TRBJ1-6; 8 nucleotides line up with TRBD1. J gave up 7 bases and V 5 bases, and 7 bases lay outside the gene matches. Germline CDR1 is SEHNR and CDR2 is FQNEAQ (reference sequence). The CDR3 is made up of 15 amino acids. CDR3 sequence: CASSGRTGLNSPLHF. CDR3 coding DNA: TGTGCCAGCAGCGGCCGGACAGGGTTGAATTCACCCCTCCACTTT. The whole variable domain, remainder taken from reference TRBV7-9 and TRBJ1-6, is DTGVSQNPRHKITKRGQNVTFRCDPISEHNRLYWYRQTLGQGPEFLTYFQNEAQLEKSRLLSDRFSAERPKGSFSTLEIQRTEQGDSAMYLCASSGRTGLNSPLHFGNGTRLTVT.

This clonotype has a handful of counts. This rearrangement joins TRBV27 to TRBJ1-6; D ambiguous. This CDR3 has 15 amino acids. V was trimmed by 6 bases and J by 8 bases, leaving 17 bases between them. From germline, CDR1 is MNHEY and CDR2 SMNVEV (reference sequence). The CDR3: CASSPGVQSDSPLHF. The CDR3 region has the DNA TGTGCCAGCAGCCCTGGGGTACAGTCGGATTCACCCCTCCACTTT.

This clonotype was picked up a small number of times. The gene calls are TRBV7-9 and TRBJ1-2; D uncertain. Germline values: CDR1 SEHNR, CDR2 FQNEAQ (reference sequence). Trimming took 1 base from V and 8 from J, leaving 14 bases between them. CDR3 size: 14 residues. The CDR3 reads CASSLDSVGFGYTF. The CDR3 nucleotides are TGTGCCAGCAGCTTAGACAGTGTGGGCTTCGGCTACACCTTC.

The sample holds a few counts of this clonotype. The chain combines TRBV7-2 with TRBJ2-7; D uncertain. Germline-derived CDR1 and CDR2 are SGHTA and FQGNSA. V was cut by 1 base and J by 0 bases, with 10 bases left in between. This CDR3 comprises 15 residues. The CDR3 coding sequence is TGTGCCAGCAGCTTAGAGGGCCTCAACTCCTACGAGCAGTACTTC. Its protein product is CASSLEGLNSYEQYF. Based on the CDR3 plus reference TRBV7-2 and TRBJ2-7, the full variable domain is GAGVSQSPSNKVTEKGKDVELRCDPISGHTALYWYRQSLGQGLEFLIYFQGNSAPDKSGLPSDRFSAERTGGSVSTLTIQRTQQEDSAVYLCASSLEGLNSYEQYFGPGTRLTVT.

This clonotype was found many times. V usage is TRBV20-1 and J usage is TRBJ2-5; D is possibly TRBD1 (5 bases). CDR1 and CDR2 (germline): DFQATT, SNEGSKA (reference sequence). The CDR3 is 15 residues long. The CDR3 coding sequence is TGCCACCCGGACACTGTTTCTCAGGGCCAAGAGACCCAGTACTTC. Protein: CHPDTVSQGQETQYF.

This clonotype has a handful of counts. This sequence joins TRBV20-1 and TRBJ1-5; 10 bases agree with TRBD1. V lost 5 bases, J lost 9 bases, and 13 bases stayed unmatched. The CDR3 consists of 15 residues. Germline CDR1 reads DFQATT; CDR2 reads SNEGSKA (reference sequence). CDR3: CSAADRDRGFGPQHF. The DNA of the CDR3 is TGCAGTGCTGCCGACCGGGACAGGGGCTTCGGGCCCCAGCATTTT.

This clonotype was recorded many times. This chain links TRBV7-2 with TRBJ2-7; D call uncertain. The CDR3 is 13 residues long. Germline V gene lookup returns CDR1 SGHTA and CDR2 FQGNSA. Deletions cut 2 bases from V and 4 bases from J, with 9 bases between. This chain's CDR3 is CASSLTSEYEQYV. CDR3 DNA sequence: TGTGCCAGCAGCTTAACGTCTGAGTACGAGCAGTACGTC.